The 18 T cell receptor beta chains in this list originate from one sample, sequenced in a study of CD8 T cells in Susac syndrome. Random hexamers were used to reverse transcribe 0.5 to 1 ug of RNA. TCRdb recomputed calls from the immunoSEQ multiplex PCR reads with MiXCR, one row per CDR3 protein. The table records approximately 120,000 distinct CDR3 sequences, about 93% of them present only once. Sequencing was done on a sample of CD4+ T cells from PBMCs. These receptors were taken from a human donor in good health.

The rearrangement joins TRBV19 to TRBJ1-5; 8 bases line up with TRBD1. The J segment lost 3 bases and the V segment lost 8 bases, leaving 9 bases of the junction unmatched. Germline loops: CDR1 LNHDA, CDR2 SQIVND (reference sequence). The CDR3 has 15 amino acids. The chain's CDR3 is CASLGGQVLNQPQHF. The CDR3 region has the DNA TGTGCCAGTCTGGGGGGACAGGTCCTCAATCAGCCCCAGCATTTT.

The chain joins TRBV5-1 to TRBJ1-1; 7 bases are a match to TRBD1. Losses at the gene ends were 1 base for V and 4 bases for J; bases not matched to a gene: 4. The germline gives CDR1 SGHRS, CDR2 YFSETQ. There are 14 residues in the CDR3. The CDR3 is CASSLLDRITEAFF. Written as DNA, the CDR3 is TGCGCCAGCAGCTTGCTGGACAGGATCACTGAAGCTTTCTTT.

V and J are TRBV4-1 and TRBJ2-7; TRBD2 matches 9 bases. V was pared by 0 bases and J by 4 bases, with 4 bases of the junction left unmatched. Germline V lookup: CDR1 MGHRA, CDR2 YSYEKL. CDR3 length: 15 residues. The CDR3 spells CASSQEREGGYEQYF. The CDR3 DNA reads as TGCGCCAGCAGCCAAGAGCGGGAGGGCGGGTACGAGCAGTACTTC.

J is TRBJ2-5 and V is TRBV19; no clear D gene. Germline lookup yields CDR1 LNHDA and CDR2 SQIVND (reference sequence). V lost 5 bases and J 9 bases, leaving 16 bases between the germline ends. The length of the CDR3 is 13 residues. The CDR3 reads CASSGQTKVAQYF. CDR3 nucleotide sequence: TGTGCCAGTAGTGGGCAAACGAAGGTGGCCCAGTACTTC.

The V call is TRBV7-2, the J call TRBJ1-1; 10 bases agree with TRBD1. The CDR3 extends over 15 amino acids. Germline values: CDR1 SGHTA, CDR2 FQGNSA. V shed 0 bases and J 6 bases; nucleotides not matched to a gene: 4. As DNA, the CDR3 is TGTGCCAGCAGCTTAGCTGCCGGGACAGGGGCTGAAGCTTTCTTT. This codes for CASSLAAGTGAEAFF. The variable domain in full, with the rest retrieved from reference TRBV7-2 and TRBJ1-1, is GAGVSQSPSNKVTEKGKDVELRCDPISGHTALYWYRQSLGQGLEFLIYFQGNSAPDKSGLPSDRFSAERTGGSVSTLTIQRTQQEDSAVYLCASSLAAGTGAEAFFGQGTRLTVV.

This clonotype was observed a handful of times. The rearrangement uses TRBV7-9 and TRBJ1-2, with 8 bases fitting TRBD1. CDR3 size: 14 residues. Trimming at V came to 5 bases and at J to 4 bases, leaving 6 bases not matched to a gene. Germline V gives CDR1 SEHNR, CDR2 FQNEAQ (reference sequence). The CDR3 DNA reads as TGTGCCAGCAGCGGGACAGGTGGGGGCTATGGCTACACCTTC. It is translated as CASSGTGGGYGYTF.

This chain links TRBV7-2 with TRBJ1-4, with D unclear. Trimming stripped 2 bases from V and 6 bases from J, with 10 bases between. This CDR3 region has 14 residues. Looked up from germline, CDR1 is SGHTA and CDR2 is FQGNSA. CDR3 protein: CASSLLGSDEKLFF. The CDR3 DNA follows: TGTGCCAGCAGCTTACTGGGGTCCGATGAAAAACTGTTTTTT.

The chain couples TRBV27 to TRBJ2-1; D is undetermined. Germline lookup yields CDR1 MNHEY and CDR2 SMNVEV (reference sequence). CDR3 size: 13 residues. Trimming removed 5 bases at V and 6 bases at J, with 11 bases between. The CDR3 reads CASSPPLRNEQFF. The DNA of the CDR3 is TGTGCCAGCAGTCCCCCTTTACGCAATGAGCAGTTCTTC.

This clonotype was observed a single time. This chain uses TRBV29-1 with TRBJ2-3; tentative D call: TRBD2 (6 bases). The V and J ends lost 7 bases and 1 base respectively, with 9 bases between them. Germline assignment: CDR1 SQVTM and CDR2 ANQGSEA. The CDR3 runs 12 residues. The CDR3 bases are TGCAGCGACGGGACTGGCACAGATACGCAGTATTTT. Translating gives CSDGTGTDTQYF.

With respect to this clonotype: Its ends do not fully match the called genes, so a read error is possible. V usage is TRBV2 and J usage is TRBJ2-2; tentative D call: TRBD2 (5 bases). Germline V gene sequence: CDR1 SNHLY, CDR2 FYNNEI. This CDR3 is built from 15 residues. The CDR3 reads CASSVQRQHTGEPFF. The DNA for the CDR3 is TGTGCCAGCAGTGTCCAGCGGCAACACACCGGGGAGCCGTTTTTT. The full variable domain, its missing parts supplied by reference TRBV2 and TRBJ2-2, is EPEVTQTPSHQVTQMGQEVILRCVPISNHLYFYWYRQILGQKVEFLVSFYNNEISEKSEIFDDQFSVERPDGSNFTLKIRSTKLEDSAMYFCASSVQRQHTGEPFFGEGSRLTVL.

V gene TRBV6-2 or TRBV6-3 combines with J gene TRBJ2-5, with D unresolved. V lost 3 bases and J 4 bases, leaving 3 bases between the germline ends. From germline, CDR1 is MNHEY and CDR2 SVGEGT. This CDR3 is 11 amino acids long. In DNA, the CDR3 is TGTGCCAGCAGTTATCTAGAGACCCAGTACTTC. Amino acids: CASSYLETQYF.

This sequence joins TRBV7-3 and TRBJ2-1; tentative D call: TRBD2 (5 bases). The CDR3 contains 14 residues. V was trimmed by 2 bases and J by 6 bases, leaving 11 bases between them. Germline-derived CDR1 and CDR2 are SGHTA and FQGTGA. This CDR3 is CASSLGLGRNEQFF. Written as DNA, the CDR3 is TGTGCCAGCAGCTTAGGACTTGGTCGCAATGAGCAGTTCTTC.

The CDR3 loop is CASNRVPGLAGYQETQYF. DNA for the CDR3: TGTGCCAGCAATAGAGTTCCGGGACTAGCGGGATATCAAGAGACCCAGTACTTC. The chain combines TRBV7-2 with TRBJ2-5, with 13 bases aligning to TRBD2. Germline-derived CDR1 and CDR2 are SGHTA and FQGNSA. The J segment lost 2 bases and the V segment lost 7 bases, leaving 13 bases of the junction unmatched. This CDR3 has 18 amino acids.

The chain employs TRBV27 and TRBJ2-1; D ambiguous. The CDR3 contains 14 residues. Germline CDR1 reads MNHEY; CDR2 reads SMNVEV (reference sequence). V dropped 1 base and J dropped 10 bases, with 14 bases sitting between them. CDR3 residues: CASSLYGRPAEQFF. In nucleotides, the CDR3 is TGTGCCAGCAGTTTATACGGCAGGCCGGCCGAGCAGTTCTTC.

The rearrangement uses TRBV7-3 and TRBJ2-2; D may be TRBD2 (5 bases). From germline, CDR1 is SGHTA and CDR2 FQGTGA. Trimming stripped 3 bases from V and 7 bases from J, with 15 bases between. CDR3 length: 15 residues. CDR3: CASSFRGSDGGELFF. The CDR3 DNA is TGTGCCAGCAGCTTTAGAGGGTCCGACGGCGGGGAGCTGTTTTTT. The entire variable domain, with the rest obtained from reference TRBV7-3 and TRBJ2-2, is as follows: GAGVSQTPSNKVTEKGKYVELRCDPISGHTALYWYRQSLGQGPEFLIYFQGTGAADDSGLPNDRFFAVRPEGSVSTLKIQRTERGDSAVYLCASSFRGSDGGELFFGEGSRLTVL.

In DNA, the CDR3 is TGTGCCAGCAGGAAGGGGGAGAATCAGCCCCAGCATTTT. This gives the protein CASRKGENQPQHF. The chain uses TRBV12-3 or TRBV12-4 and TRBJ1-5; D might be TRBD1 (6 bases). The CDR3 totals 13 residues. V lost 6 bases and J lost 4, with 10 bases in between.

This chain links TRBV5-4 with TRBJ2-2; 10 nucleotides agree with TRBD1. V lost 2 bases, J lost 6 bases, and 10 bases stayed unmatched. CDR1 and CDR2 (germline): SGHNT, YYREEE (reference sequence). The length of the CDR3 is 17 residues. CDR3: CASSLPQGDRGSGELFF. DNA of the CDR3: TGTGCCAGCAGCTTACCTCAGGGGGACAGGGGATCCGGGGAGCTGTTTTTT.

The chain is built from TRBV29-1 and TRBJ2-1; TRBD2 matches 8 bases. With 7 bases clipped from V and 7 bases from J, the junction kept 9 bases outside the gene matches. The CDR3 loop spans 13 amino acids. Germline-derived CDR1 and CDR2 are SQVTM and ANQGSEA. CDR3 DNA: TGCAGCGGAAGAGCGGGAGAGCTGAATGAGCAGTTCTTC. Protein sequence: CSGRAGELNEQFF.